The 9 T cell receptor beta chains reported below all come from one sample, sequenced in a study of T cell repertoires in cytomegalovirus infection. TCRdb recomputed calls from the reads with MiXCR, one row per CDR3 protein. The repertoire holds some 800,000 distinct CDR3 sequences, with 32% as singletons. Their specific antigens are unknown. Sample: cultured CD8+ T cells from PBMCs, taken from culture after CMV antigen stimulation. The receptors come from a human donor in good health (CMV status not recorded). Some clones in this sample may be carry-over from other donors' samples.

CDR3 loop: CASGHNQIHYEQYV. The CDR3 bases are TGTGCTAGTGGTCATAACCAAATACACTACGAGCAGTACGTC. This sequence joins TRBV12-5 and TRBJ2-7; D remains ambiguous. Germline-derived CDR1 and CDR2 are LGHNT and FRNRAP. The V end lost 5 bases, the J end lost 3 bases, and 14 bases lay between the germline ends. The CDR3 consists of 14 residues.

The V and J genes are TRBV7-2 and TRBJ1-1; no firm D call. There are 15 residues in the CDR3. The germline V gene has CDR1 SGHTA and CDR2 FQGNSA. The germline V and J ends were trimmed by 1 base and 8 bases, with 17 bases remaining between them. The CDR3 is CASSLEVGLHHEAFF. DNA of the CDR3: TGTGCCAGCAGCTTAGAGGTAGGGTTACATCACGAAGCTTTCTTT.

V is TRBV2 and J is TRBJ2-7; 8 bases fit TRBD1. The CDR3 contains 14 residues. CDR1 is SNHLY, CDR2 FYNNEI, per germline. V lost 2 bases to trimming and J lost 4 bases; unmatched junction nucleotides: 4. CDR3 sequence: CASSERQGAYEQYV. CDR3 DNA sequence: TGTGCCAGCAGTGAACGTCAGGGGGCTTACGAGCAGTACGTC.

The chain links TRBV9 to TRBJ2-5; 8 bases align to TRBD2. After removal of 6 bases from V and 2 bases from J, the junction contained 9 bases not matched to a gene. Germline CDR1 reads SGDLS; CDR2 reads YYNGEE. The CDR3 contains 15 residues. The CDR3 spells CASTPDGGGQETQYF. CDR3 nucleotide sequence: TGTGCCAGCACCCCCGACGGGGGGGGGCAAGAGACCCAGTACTTC.

This clonotype was observed many times. The chain is built from TRBV7-6 and TRBJ2-5, with a weak D call TRBD2 (7 bases). The CDR3 totals 14 residues. Germline values: CDR1 SGHVS, CDR2 FNYEAQ. V was pared by 1 base and J by 5 bases, with 11 bases between. Here the CDR3 reads CASSLVGGAETQYF. CDR3 sequence (DNA): TGTGCCAGCAGCTTAGTTGGGGGGGCCGAGACCCAGTACTTC.

The chain couples TRBV6-2 or TRBV6-3 to TRBJ1-5; 9 bases are a match to TRBD1. CDR1 MNHEY and CDR2 SVGEGT come from the germline V gene. This CDR3 is built from 15 residues. Trimming at V came to 2 bases and at J to 7 bases, leaving 6 bases not matched to a gene. The CDR3 loop is CASSYPTGGRQPQHF. The DNA for the CDR3 is TGTGCCAGCAGTTACCCCACAGGGGGCAGACAGCCCCAGCATTTT.

The rearrangement links TRBV7-2 to TRBJ1-6; D remains unclear. The CDR3 has 14 amino acids. From germline, CDR1 is SGHTA and CDR2 FQGNSA. Trimming took 5 bases from V and 9 from J, leaving 14 bases between them. This CDR3 is CASSKNGEGSPLHF. The CDR3, as DNA: TGTGCCAGCAGCAAGAATGGGGAAGGTTCACCCCTCCACTTT.

V usage is TRBV19 and J usage is TRBJ1-1; the match to TRBD1 covers 10 bases. The CDR3 is 13 residues long. V trimming: 7 bases; J trimming: 7 bases; junction bases outside the gene matches: 6. Germline lookup yields CDR1 LNHDA and CDR2 SQIVND (reference sequence). In nucleotides, the CDR3 is TGTGCCAGTATCATGACAGGGGGCGGTGAAGCTTTCTTT. Protein product: CASIMTGGGEAFF. Complete variable domain (other parts from reference TRBV19 and TRBJ1-1): DGGITQSPKYLFRKEGQNVTLSCEQNLNHDAMYWYRQDPGQGLRLIYYSQIVNDFQKGDIAEGYSVSREKKESFPLTVTSAQKNPTAFYLCASIMTGGGEAFFGQGTRLTVV.

About this clonotype itself: The junction departs from germline at one end; a sequencing error may be responsible. The rearrangement uses TRBV7-7 and TRBJ2-5, with 8 bases lining up with TRBD1. CDR3 length: 16 amino acids. The germline V gene has CDR1 SSHAT and CDR2 FNYEAQ (reference sequence). CDR3 bases: TGTGCTAGCAGCTTGCGGGCAGGGGGCAGGGCAGAGACCCAGTACTTC. Translating it yields CASSLRAGGRAETQYF.